This is a list of T cell receptor beta chains from one sample in a study of shared clonotypes between healthy human individuals. Assay used: immunoSEQ multiplex PCR; TCRdb lists only in-frame clones, some missing. This sample has some 2.1 million clones; about 94% occur once, and the top ten carry over 1.5%. The sequencing sample was made of naive CD8+ T cells from PBMCs. The origin of the receptors is a man younger than 35 in good health. Some clones in this sample may be carry-over from other donors' samples. CDR3s include the opening cysteine and the closing phenylalanine or tryptophan.

j_call: TRBJ2-1; v_call: TRBV28; cdr3_length: 14; cdr3_aa: CASSPLQGWNEQFF
j_call: TRBJ2-3; v_call: TRBV29-1; cdr3_length: 14; cdr3_aa: CSAKPRESGDTQYF
j_call: TRBJ2-7; v_call: TRBV27; cdr3_length: 14; cdr3_aa: CASGFGGSLYEQYF
j_call: TRBJ2-1; v_call: TRBV7-9; cdr3_length: 19; cdr3_aa: CASPRLGLAGGPLYNEQFF
j_call: TRBJ1-2; v_call: TRBV7-9; cdr3_length: 12; cdr3_aa: CASTPNHYGYTF
j_call: TRBJ2-1; v_call: TRBV27; cdr3_length: 17; cdr3_aa: CASSLLIAGGPVHEQFF
j_call: TRBJ2-1; v_call: TRBV28; cdr3_length: 13; cdr3_aa: CASSLFKGISQFF
j_call: TRBJ2-2; v_call: TRBV7-3; cdr3_length: 14; cdr3_aa: CASSDTGPPGELFF
j_call: TRBJ2-5; v_call: TRBV6-7; cdr3_length: 12; cdr3_aa: CASWQRQETQYF
j_call: TRBJ2-7; v_call: TRBV7-9; cdr3_length: 12; cdr3_aa: CASSSSGNEQYF
j_call: TRBJ1-1; v_call: TRBV25-1; cdr3_length: 12; cdr3_aa: CASSWAATEAFF
j_call: TRBJ1-5; v_call: TRBV27; cdr3_length: 14; cdr3_aa: CASGLGAINQPQHF
j_call: TRBJ1-2; v_call: TRBV19; cdr3_length: 13; cdr3_aa: CATLRTDSYGYTF
j_call: TRBJ2-2; v_call: TRBV5-4; cdr3_length: 14; cdr3_aa: CASSFLQYTGELFF
j_call: TRBJ2-7; v_call: TRBV5-5; cdr3_length: 13; cdr3_aa: CASSFGTFYEQYF
j_call: TRBJ2-7; v_call: TRBV27; cdr3_length: 13; cdr3_aa: CASSPRLGYEQYF
j_call: TRBJ2-7; v_call: TRBV7-9; cdr3_length: 13; cdr3_aa: CASRPAGVWGQYF
j_call: TRBJ2-2; v_call: TRBV6-1; cdr3_length: 15; cdr3_aa: CASRVTGGRTGELFF
j_call: TRBJ2-1; v_call: TRBV14; cdr3_length: 20; cdr3_aa: CASSQPTGTPLERHYNEQFF
j_call: TRBJ1-1; v_call: TRBV9; cdr3_length: 15; cdr3_aa: CASSGSTVSNTEAFF
j_call: TRBJ1-1; v_call: TRBV6-5; cdr3_length: 15; cdr3_aa: CASSYLSQGGTEAFF
j_call: TRBJ2-1; v_call: TRBV19; cdr3_length: 13; cdr3_aa: CASSTASADEQFF
j_call: TRBJ1-4; v_call: TRBV28; cdr3_length: 12; cdr3_aa: CASSRGVEKLFF
j_call: TRBJ2-7; v_call: TRBV28; cdr3_length: 13; cdr3_aa: CASSYGTGYEQYF
j_call: TRBJ2-1; v_call: TRBV7-9; cdr3_length: 15; cdr3_aa: CASSWLKDFYNEQFF
j_call: TRBJ2-7; v_call: TRBV19; cdr3_length: 15; cdr3_aa: CASSTTGSPVYEQYF
j_call: TRBJ2-5; v_call: TRBV7-9; cdr3_length: 14; cdr3_aa: CASSIRHKGETQYF
j_call: TRBJ2-3; v_call: TRBV15; cdr3_length: 17; cdr3_aa: CATSRDSELAYTDTQYF
j_call: TRBJ2-2; v_call: TRBV29-1; cdr3_length: 15; cdr3_aa: CSVETLAGATGELFF
j_call: TRBJ2-6; v_call: TRBV9; cdr3_length: 14; cdr3_aa: CASSADSGANVLTF
j_call: TRBJ2-7; v_call: TRBV6-5; cdr3_length: 13; cdr3_aa: CASSSDRVGEQYF
j_call: TRBJ2-5; v_call: TRBV4-3; cdr3_length: 16; cdr3_aa: CASSQGQGAEGETQYF
j_call: TRBJ2-7; v_call: TRBV4-1; cdr3_length: 19; cdr3_aa: CASSQETPESGRLVNEQYF
j_call: TRBJ2-7; v_call: TRBV28; cdr3_length: 19; cdr3_aa: CASSLSVVALAGDRYEQYF
j_call: TRBJ2-2; v_call: TRBV19; cdr3_length: 14; cdr3_aa: CASSIRDRGGELFF
j_call: TRBJ1-5; v_call: TRBV19; cdr3_length: 12; cdr3_aa: CASRRGSQPQHF
j_call: TRBJ2-7; v_call: TRBV9; cdr3_length: 13; cdr3_aa: CASSSGQGFEQYF
j_call: TRBJ2-7; v_call: TRBV11-2; cdr3_length: 13; cdr3_aa: CASSSGWGYEQYF
j_call: TRBJ2-3; v_call: TRBV28; cdr3_length: 14; cdr3_aa: CASTPSASTDTQYF
j_call: TRBJ2-7; v_call: TRBV27; cdr3_length: 16; cdr3_aa: CASSSPRTGVSYEQYF
j_call: TRBJ2-1; v_call: TRBV6-5; cdr3_length: 15; cdr3_aa: CASSYFGLANNEQFF
j_call: TRBJ2-1; v_call: TRBV5-1; cdr3_length: 14; cdr3_aa: CASSQIGAPPEQFF
j_call: TRBJ1-2; v_call: TRBV5-4; cdr3_length: 18; cdr3_aa: CASSPLTDTSGTGYGYTF
j_call: TRBJ2-7; v_call: TRBV29-1; cdr3_length: 14; cdr3_aa: CSVDPGQGSYEQYF
j_call: TRBJ2-7; v_call: TRBV6-5; cdr3_length: 13; cdr3_aa: CASSYFPRYEQYF
j_call: TRBJ2-7; v_call: TRBV5-1; cdr3_length: 16; cdr3_aa: CASSWNQAGEIYEQYF